This T cell receptor beta chain was recorded in a study of T cell repertoires in ileal Crohn's disease. Details on this clone: What it binds is not known.

Broader study findings: Sorted CD8 T cells held more high-frequency clones than CD4. Clonality above 26.8% at surgery always came with endoscopic recurrence.

CDR1 is SQVTM and CDR2 is ANQGSEA in the germline V gene. This CDR3 is 20 amino acids long. Germline trimming cut 5 bases from V and 6 bases from J; bases unmatched to any gene: 27. Only in-frame clones appear in the TCRdb table, and some are missing; sequencing was by immunoSEQ multiplex PCR. Of a few thousand clones in the sample, about 70% were seen once. The sequence derives from an adult with Crohn's disease. Sample: ileal tissue. The chain links TRBV29-1 to TRBJ2-1, with 8 bases that match TRBD1. The CDR3 DNA sequence: TGCAGCGTTCTCTTTTACCTTGGACAGGGAAGTTTCGAGCCGGGCAATGAGCAGTTCTTC. It encodes CSVLFYLGQGSFEPGNEQFF.